This is a list of T cell receptor beta chains from one sample in a study of blood T cell repertoires in COVID-19. Sequencing used immunoSEQ multiplex PCR; TCRdb keeps in-frame clones, though not all of them. The sample has roughly 380,000 clones, around 87% seen once; the top ten hold around 1.3%. The sequenced sample consisted of PBMCs or T cells enriched from blood (not recorded which). Every receptor here comes from a man aged 25 to 45 who had recovered from COVID-19. Each CDR3 is given without its conserved first and last residue.

TRBV9,ASSGLQGSQY
TRBV6-2/TRBV6-3,ASSYPGQGTTFAGANVLT
TRBV19,ASRSVSNEKLF
TRBV6-5,ASSLRGNTEAF
TRBV9,ASSSPTGKSFGYT
TRBV30,AWSVGGREGDTIY
TRBV5-1,ASSLSVQGSGNTIY
TRBV6-5,ASSPYSNQPQH
TRBV7-9,ASSLGGGT
TRBV30,AWRGPNEKLF
TRBV7-2,ASSLEYRVSGGPQETQY
TRBV5-4,ASSRVLSDTQY